This is a list of T cell receptor beta chains from one sample in a study of Graves' ophthalmopathy and Graves' hyperthyroidism. One entry per CDR3 protein results from TCRdb running MiXCR on the multiplex PCR reads. The sample records 350,000 to 450,000 distinct CDR3 sequences, 15% to 20% being singletons. Sequencing was performed on peripheral blood. All receptors derive from a woman in her late teens or twenties with Graves' ophthalmopathy. Both conserved end residues are part of each CDR3. Clone size is shown for a subset of rows, as once, few, many or a class of expanded clone.

clone_size | cdr3_length | v_call | cdr3_aa
NA | 14 | TRBV6-1 | CASSMDRDQETQYF
many | 17 | TRBV7-2 | CASSLAGSDRHNYGYTF
many | 14 | TRBV30 | CACLRDSHGNTIYF
many | 12 | TRBV28 | CASSLAGRGYTF
many | 15 | TRBV15 | CATSGGTFPRKTQYF
many | 15 | TRBV20-1 | CSARGQGASSYEQYF
many | 17 | TRBV4-2 | CASSQTPMGRGGTEAFF
once | 14 | TRBV27 | CASSGQGLSTEAFF
many | 14 | TRBV7-9 | CASSLIMGNSPLHF
NA | 17 | TRBV6-5 | CASSYRPGQGVGYEQYF
few | 20 | TRBV14 | CASSQDPGTPGLAGELEQYF
many | 15 | TRBV12-3/TRBV12-4 | CASRLGGTSGETQYF
many | 14 | TRBV29-1 | CSVAWEGALYGYTF
many | 13 | TRBV7-2 | CASSLGQGDGYTF
many | 13 | TRBV7-2 | CASSLVREETQYF
NA | 16 | TRBV9 | CASSVDPGGDSYEQYF
many | 13 | TRBV12-3/TRBV12-4 | CASSLARVYEQYF
many | 15 | TRBV7-2 | CASSLAGPVSTEAFF
many | 12 | TRBV10-3 | CAISPGQETQYF
many | 13 | TRBV15 | CAARTVYDDTQYF
many | 13 | TRBV29-1 | CSVENRGAQPQHF
many | 14 | TRBV10-3 | CAISNTQGHQPQHF
NA | 14 | TRBV29-1 | CSVELAESASEQYF
many | 19 | TRBV12-3/TRBV12-4 | CASTWTSGRPDVAKNIQYF
NA | 16 | TRBV6-5 | CASSYSTGIIGTRQYF
many | 14 | TRBV29-1 | CSVSLPGRRETQYF
many | 13 | TRBV19 | CASSIRSNYEQYF
many | 18 | TRBV30 | CAWSKRGVLSQVNSPLHF
few | 15 | TRBV18 | CASSPLGRIDYGYTF
many | 15 | TRBV9 | CASSGGGQGLSPLHF
many | 14 | TRBV15 | CATGDREKYQPQHF
many | 10 | TRBV20-1 | CSANYRTQYF
NA | 15 | TRBV4-1 | CASSPWTGVGYEQYF
many | 14 | TRBV4-1 | CASSQDQGAKLFTF
many | 15 | TRBV6-1 | CASWQLGDNYYEQYF
many | 14 | TRBV30 | CAWSVGWWNSGYTF
NA | 16 | TRBV6-1 | CASSDERSSYNSPLHF
many | 14 | TRBV12-3/TRBV12-4 | CASSLGRTNTEAFF
many | 18 | TRBV11-2 | CASSSITGGGALPETQYF
NA | 18 | TRBV28 | CASSFPTVGVKSSYEQYF
few | 17 | TRBV18 | CASSPPGTGFSNQPQHF
few | 16 | TRBV18 | CASSLWTSGSIYEQYF